The next 18 T cell receptor beta chains were all read from a single sample in a study of cytomegalovirus exposure and HLA in healthy donors. Researchers ran the PCR with 60 Vbeta and 13 Jbeta primers. Profiled with immunoSEQ multiplex PCR; TCRdb holds only in-frame clones, not every one. There are 150,000 to 200,000 clones in the sample; just over 75% occur only once, and 2% to 2.5% lies in the top ten. Sequencing input: PBMCs. Receptor source: a woman in her 30s in good health and CMV-seropositive.

This clone was picked up one time. The chain links TRBV2 to TRBJ1-1, with D tentatively TRBD1 (5 bases). Trimming stripped 5 bases from V and 0 bases from J, with 7 bases between. CDR1 SNHLY and CDR2 FYNNEI come from the germline V gene. The CDR3 extends over 13 amino acids. CDR3 region: CASSPGMNTEAFF. Here the CDR3 DNA reads TGTGCCAGCAGTCCAGGGATGAACACTGAAGCTTTCTTT.

The CDR3 loop is CASSLTGTGTYNEQFF. CDR3 sequence (DNA): TGTGCCAGCAGCCTGACCGGGACAGGCACCTACAATGAGCAGTTCTTC. The chain employs TRBV7-2 and TRBJ2-1; 8 nucleotides agree with TRBD1. Trimming removed 5 bases from V and 2 bases from J; junction bases left unmatched: 8. The CDR3 runs to 16 residues. CDR1 and CDR2 from the germline V gene are SGHTA and FQGNSA. The whole variable domain, remainder taken from reference TRBV7-2 and TRBJ2-1, is GAGVSQSPSNKVTEKGKDVELRCDPISGHTALYWYRQSLGQGLEFLIYFQGNSAPDKSGLPSDRFSAERTGGSVSTLTIQRTQQEDSAVYLCASSLTGTGTYNEQFFGPGTRLTVL.

This sequence joins TRBV14 and TRBJ2-5; a possible D gene is TRBD1 (5 bases). Germline loops: CDR1 SGHDN, CDR2 FVKESK. V dropped 4 bases and J dropped 6 bases, with 15 bases sitting between them. The CDR3 totals 14 residues. CDR3 bases: TGTGCCAGCAGCCGCTGGCAGGGTTTGCAGACCCAGTACTTC. It yields the protein CASSRWQGLQTQYF.

The chain combines TRBV4-3 with TRBJ2-7, with D possibly TRBD1 on 6 matching bases. The CDR3 has 14 amino acids. The V end lost 5 bases, the J end lost 1 base, and 12 bases lay between the germline ends. Germline loops: CDR1 LGHNA, CDR2 YSLEER. The CDR3, as DNA: TGCGCCAGCAGCGCCACGACAGGTTCCTACGAGCAGTACTTC. Amino acids: CASSATTGSYEQYF.

This chain connects TRBV4-1 to TRBJ1-4; 9 bases map to TRBD1. Germline V gene sequence: CDR1 MGHRA, CDR2 YSYEKL. The CDR3 covers 15 residues. V gave up 3 bases and J gave up 8 bases; unmatched junction bases: 7. DNA of the CDR3: TGCGCCAGCAGCCAGGGGGACAGGGAGGGAGAAAAACTGTTTTTT. Translation gives CASSQGDREGEKLFF.

V and J are TRBV19 and TRBJ1-1; D remains unclear. Trimming pared 4 bases from V and 1 base from J, leaving 10 bases between. Germline V gene sequence: CDR1 LNHDA, CDR2 SQIVND (reference sequence). The CDR3 length is 14 residues. The CDR3 loop reads CASSNQIENTEAFF. DNA of the CDR3: TGTGCCAGTAGTAATCAGATTGAGAACACTGAAGCTTTCTTT.

The chain is built from TRBV29-1 and TRBJ2-7, with D tentatively TRBD1 (7 bases). V was clipped by 7 bases and J by 3 bases, with 13 bases between them. CDR1 and CDR2 (germline): SQVTM, ANQGSEA. This CDR3 comprises 12 residues. The CDR3 region is CSGRGQNYEQYF. Written as DNA, the CDR3 is TGCAGCGGGAGGGGACAGAACTACGAGCAGTACTTC.

The CDR3 nucleotides read TGTGCCAGCAGCTTGGCGGCTATCGGCGGGGAGCTGTTTTTT. Translating it yields CASSLAAIGGELFF. The rearrangement uses TRBV7-2 and TRBJ2-2; no definite D call. CDR3 length equals 14 residues. Germline CDR1 reads SGHTA; CDR2 reads FQGNSA. V lost 3 bases and J 7 bases, leaving 12 bases between the germline ends.

In this sample, this clone turned up a few times. The chain is built from TRBV28 and TRBJ2-7; 10 bases are shared with TRBD2. CDR1 and CDR2 from the germline V gene are MDHEN and SYDVKM. This CDR3 has 16 residues. V was clipped by 2 bases and J by 2 bases; unmatched bases: 6. The CDR3 reads CASSLTLLAGTYEQYF. In nucleotides, the CDR3 is TGTGCCAGCAGTTTAACGTTACTAGCGGGAACCTACGAGCAGTACTTC.

The chain links TRBV30 to TRBJ2-1; maybe TRBD1 (5 bases). The V end lost 6 bases, the J end lost 4 bases, and 25 bases lay between the germline ends. CDR1 and CDR2 from the germline V gene are GTSNPN and SVGIG (reference sequence). The CDR3 has 17 residues. CDR3 nucleotides: TGTGCCTGTTACGGACAAGGATCCCCAAGTAGGTACAATGAGCAGTTCTTC. As protein: CACYGQGSPSRYNEQFF.

The chain has TRBV5-1 and TRBJ2-5; TRBD2 aligns across 10 bases. CDR3 length: 16 residues. In germline, CDR1 is SGHRS, CDR2 YFSETQ. Germline trimming cut 1 base from V and 2 bases from J; bases unmatched to any gene: 5. CDR3 loop: CASSLISSGGQETQYF. The CDR3 DNA follows: TGCGCCAGCAGCTTGATTTCTAGCGGGGGTCAAGAGACCCAGTACTTC.

Note on this clone: Other DNA sequences in the same sample also yield this CDR3. The V and J genes are TRBV5-6 and TRBJ1-5; TRBD1 matches 11 bases. The CDR3 spans 18 residues. Germline CDR1 is SGHDT and CDR2 is YYEEEE. Trimming cost V 2 bases and J 0 bases; bases outside gene matches: 7. This chain's CDR3 is CASSLRTGGLYSNQPQHF. As DNA, the CDR3 is TGTGCCAGCAGCTTACGGACAGGGGGCCTTTATAGCAATCAGCCCCAGCATTTT.

The genes are TRBV7-2 and TRBJ1-4; D might be TRBD1 (5 bases). V lost 5 bases, J lost 7 bases, and 17 bases lay in between. CDR3 length: 15 amino acids. Germline-derived CDR1 and CDR2 are SGHTA and FQGNSA. This CDR3 reads CASSRRQNGGEKLFF. CDR3 in DNA: TGTGCCAGCAGCCGAAGACAGAACGGGGGTGAAAAACTGTTTTTT.

This rearrangement joins TRBV10-3 to TRBJ1-1, with D uncertain. V was clipped by 3 bases and J by 4 bases, with 3 bases between them. Germline assignment: CDR1 ENHRY and CDR2 SYGVKD. The CDR3 is made up of 11 amino acids. CDR3 sequence (DNA): TGTGCCATCAGTGACAGCACTGAAGCTTTCTTT. Translating gives CAISDSTEAFF.

V and J are TRBV2 and TRBJ2-7; D gene ambiguous. CDR1 and CDR2 from the germline V gene are SNHLY and FYNNEI. The V end was cut by 3 bases, the J end by 5 bases, with 11 bases between. The CDR3 is 13 residues long. The CDR3 bases are TGTGCCAGCAGTGAGCAGGTGCAACACGAGCAGTACTTC. Its translation: CASSEQVQHEQYF.

The chain links TRBV7-8 to TRBJ1-2; weak D call: TRBD1 (5 bases). Germline values: CDR1 SGHVS, CDR2 FQNEAQ. This CDR3 has 14 amino acids. V dropped 3 bases and J dropped 0 bases, with 8 bases sitting between them. CDR3 nucleotide sequence: TGTGCCAGCAGCTTGGGGGACTCTAACTATGGCTACACCTTC. Translating gives CASSLGDSNYGYTF.

This rearrangement joins TRBV19 to TRBJ2-7, with 11 bases fitting TRBD2. Trimming removed 2 bases from V and 2 bases from J; junction bases left unmatched: 2. The germline CDR1 and CDR2 sequences are LNHDA and SQIVND (reference sequence). This CDR3 contains 15 residues. The CDR3 bases are TGTGCCAGTAGTATACTAGCGGGGGGCACCTACGAGCAGTACTTC. It yields the protein CASSILAGGTYEQYF.

This clone was recorded only once. Other DNA sequences in this specimen translate into the identical CDR3. This rearrangement joins TRBV4-3 to TRBJ1-5; D not resolved. The germline CDR1 and CDR2 sequences are LGHNA and YSLEER. The CDR3 runs to 13 residues. The V gene lost 0 bases and the J gene lost 7 bases, with 7 bases spanning the gap. CDR3 sequence reads: CASSQDISQPQHF. CDR3 bases: TGCGCCAGCAGCCAAGATATCTCCCAGCCCCAGCATTTT.